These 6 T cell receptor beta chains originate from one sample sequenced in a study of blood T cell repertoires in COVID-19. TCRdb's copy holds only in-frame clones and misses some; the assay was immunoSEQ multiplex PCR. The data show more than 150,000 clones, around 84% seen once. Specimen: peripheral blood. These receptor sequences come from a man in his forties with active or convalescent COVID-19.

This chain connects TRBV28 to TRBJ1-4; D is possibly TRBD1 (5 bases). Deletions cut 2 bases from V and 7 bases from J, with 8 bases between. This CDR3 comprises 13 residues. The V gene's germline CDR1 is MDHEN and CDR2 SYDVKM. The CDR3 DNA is TGTGCCAGCAGTTTACAGGGATCTGAAAAACTGTTTTTT. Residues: CASSLQGSEKLFF.

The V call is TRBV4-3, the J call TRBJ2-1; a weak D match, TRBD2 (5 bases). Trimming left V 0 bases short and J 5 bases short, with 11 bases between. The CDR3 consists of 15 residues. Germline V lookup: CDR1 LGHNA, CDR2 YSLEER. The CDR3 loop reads CASSQDTSGNNEQFF. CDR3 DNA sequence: TGCGCCAGCAGCCAAGATACTAGTGGGAACAATGAGCAGTTCTTC.

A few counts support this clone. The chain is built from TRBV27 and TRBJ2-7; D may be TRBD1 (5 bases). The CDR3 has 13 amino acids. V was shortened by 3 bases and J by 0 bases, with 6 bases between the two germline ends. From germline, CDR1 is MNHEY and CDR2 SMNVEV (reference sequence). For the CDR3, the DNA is TGTGCCAGCAGTTTTACAGGCTCCTACGAGCAGTACTTC. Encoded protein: CASSFTGSYEQYF.

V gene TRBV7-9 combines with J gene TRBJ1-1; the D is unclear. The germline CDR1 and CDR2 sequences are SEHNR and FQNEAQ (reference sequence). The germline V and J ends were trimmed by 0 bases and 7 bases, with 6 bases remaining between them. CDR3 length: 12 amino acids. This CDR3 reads CASSLAFNEAFF. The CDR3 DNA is TGTGCCAGCAGCTTAGCGTTCAATGAAGCTTTCTTT.

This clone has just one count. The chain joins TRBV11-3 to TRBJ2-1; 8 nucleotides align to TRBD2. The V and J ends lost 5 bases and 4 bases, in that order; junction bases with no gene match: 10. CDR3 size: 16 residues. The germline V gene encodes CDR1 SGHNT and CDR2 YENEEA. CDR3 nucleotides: TGTGCCAGCAGCCCCCGGACCAGCGGGGGTTACAATGAGCAGTTCTTC. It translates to CASSPRTSGGYNEQFF.

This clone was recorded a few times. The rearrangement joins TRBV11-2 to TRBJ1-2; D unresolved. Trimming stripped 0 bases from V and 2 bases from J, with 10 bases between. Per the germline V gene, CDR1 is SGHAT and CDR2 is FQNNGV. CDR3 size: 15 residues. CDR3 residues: CASSLDYHRNYGYTF. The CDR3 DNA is TGTGCCAGCAGCTTAGATTATCACAGAAACTATGGCTACACCTTC.